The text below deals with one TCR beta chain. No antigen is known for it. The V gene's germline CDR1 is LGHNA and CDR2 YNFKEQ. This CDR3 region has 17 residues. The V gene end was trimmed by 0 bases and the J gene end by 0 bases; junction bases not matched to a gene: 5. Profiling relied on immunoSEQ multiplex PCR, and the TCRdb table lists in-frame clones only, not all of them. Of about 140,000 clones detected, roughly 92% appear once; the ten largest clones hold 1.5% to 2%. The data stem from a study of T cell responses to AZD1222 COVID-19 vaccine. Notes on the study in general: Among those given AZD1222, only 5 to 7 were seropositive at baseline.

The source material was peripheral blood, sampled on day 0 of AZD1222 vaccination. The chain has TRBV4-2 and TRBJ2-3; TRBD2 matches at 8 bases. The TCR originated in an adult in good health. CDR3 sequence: CASSQELASGSTDTQYF. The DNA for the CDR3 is TGTGCCAGCAGCCAAGAGCTGGCTAGCGGGAGCACAGATACGCAGTATTTT.